In this sample, the clone carrying this T cell receptor (beta chain) turned up many times. Its antigen is still unknown. Germline CDR1 SGHRS, CDR2 YFSETQ. There are 14 residues in the CDR3. V was trimmed by 5 bases and J by 5 bases, leaving 14 bases between them. This sample was taken from a study of identical twins. Study-level results: Where beta out-of-frame sequences were concerned, excess twin sharing was weaker. Memory repertoires lacked the insertion deficit that abundant cord blood beta clonotypes showed.

TCRdb analysed the 5' RACE reads with MiXCR anew, one entry per CDR3 protein. The sample lists some 500,000 distinct CDR3 sequences; over 8.5% were seen once. This sample also belongs to another study, concerning yellow fever vaccine responses in identical twins.

The genes are TRBV5-1 and TRBJ1-5; D possibly corresponds to TRBD1 (5 bases). The sequencing input was PBMCs. The receptor was isolated from a young woman in good health. CDR3 bases: TGCGCCAGCAGTATGCAGGGAGGGGATCAGCCCCAGCATTTT. Translation gives CASSMQGGDQPQHF.